The clone carrying this TCR beta chain came up a few times. The antigen is undetermined. TCRdb's copy holds only in-frame clones and misses some; the assay was immunoSEQ multiplex PCR. The sample has 2,000 to 3,000 clones; around 84% are singletons. The sample comes from a study of immune evolution from preneoplasia to lung adenocarcinoma. Whole-study results and caveats: Clonality was highest in normal lung, lower in later-stage lesions apparently.

Germline CDR1 is SEHNR and CDR2 is FQNEAQ (reference sequence). This CDR3 is 13 amino acids long. With V trimmed by 8 bases and J by 3 bases, 4 bases remained unmatched. Resections took place in Japan or China from the mid-2010s to the late 2010s. The TCR was taken from a person between 65 and 80 years old with invasive lung adenocarcinoma. The sequenced sample was FFPE invasive lung adenocarcinoma tissue. The chain has TRBV7-9 and TRBJ1-3; 7 nucleotides agree with TRBD1. CDR3 DNA sequence: TGTGCCAGCGGAGACAGGGTTGGAAACACCATATATTTT. Translated, it gives CASGDRVGNTIYF.